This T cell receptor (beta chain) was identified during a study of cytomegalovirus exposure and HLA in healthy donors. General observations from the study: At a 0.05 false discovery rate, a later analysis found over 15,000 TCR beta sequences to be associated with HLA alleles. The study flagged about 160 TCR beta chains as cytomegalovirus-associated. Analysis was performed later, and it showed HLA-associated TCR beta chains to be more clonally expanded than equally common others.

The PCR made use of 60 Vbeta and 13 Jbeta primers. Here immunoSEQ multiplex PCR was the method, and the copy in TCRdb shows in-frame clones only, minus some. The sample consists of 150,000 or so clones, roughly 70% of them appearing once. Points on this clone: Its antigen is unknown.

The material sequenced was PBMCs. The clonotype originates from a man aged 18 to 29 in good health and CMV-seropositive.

CDR3: CSVEEQSNIQYF. CDR3 nucleotide sequence: TGCAGCGTTGAAGAACAATCAAACATTCAGTACTTC. V is TRBV29-1 and J is TRBJ2-4; D remains ambiguous. Trimming removed 0 bases at V and 6 bases at J, with 6 bases between. Germline V gene data show CDR1 as SQVTM and CDR2 as ANQGSEA. This CDR3 is 12 amino acids long.